This T cell receptor beta chain was observed in a study of sequential checkpoint blockade in melanoma. Study details: Randomization was 1:1 between first-line nivolumab→ipilimumab and ipilimumab→nivolumab. Maintenance nivolumab came after either treatment sequence.

The protocol was immunoSEQ multiplex PCR, while the TCRdb copy is restricted to in-frame clones and leaves out a portion. Of 30,000 or so clones in the sample, around 88% were seen once. This CDR3 has 17 residues. The V and J ends lost 4 bases and 0 bases, in that order; junction bases with no gene match: 12. In germline, CDR1 is SGHRS, CDR2 YFSETQ. Documented treatment: randomized to nivolumab then ipilimumab (arm A) or the reverse (arm B). Live CD3+CD8+ CD19− CD56− cells were sorted from PBMCs. This sequence originates from a human donor with melanoma. The sequenced sample was CD8+ T cells sorted from blood (inferred from file names), obtained from a patient given nivolumab and ipilimumab in sequence. The chain recombines TRBV5-1 with TRBJ1-2; 7 bases map to TRBD1. The CDR3 spells CASSPTSTGAANYGYTF. In DNA, the CDR3 is TGCGCCAGCAGCCCTACATCAACAGGGGCGGCTAACTATGGCTACACCTTC.